Shown below are 22 T cell receptor beta chains from a single sample sequenced in a study of blood T cell repertoires in COVID-19 (dated by TCRdb to 2018 to 2021). The library was produced with the immunoSEQ multiplex PCR assay. TCRdb holds this immuneACCESS table with in-frame rearrangements only. Some clones are missing; in checked studies, unresolved V genes explain under half, and the rest has no known cause. In this sample the table shows roughly 240,000 clones, roughly 82% of which occur a single time. The top ten clones comprise 5.5% to 6.5% of the sample. Sequencing used peripheral blood. Receptors originate from a woman older than 75 with COVID-19, enrolled during active disease.

The chain carries TRBV5-1 and TRBJ2-2; 8 positions agree with TRBD1. The CDR3 has 17 amino acids. The V gene end was trimmed by 6 bases and the J gene end by 4 bases; junction bases not matched to a gene: 14. In germline, CDR1 is SGHRS, CDR2 YFSETQ. Here the CDR3 DNA reads TGCGCCAGCACTCTACGGGACAGGTCTTATGGCACCGGGGAGCTGTTTTTT. It specifies CASTLRDRSYGTGELFF.

This clone has more than one count but fewer than ten. This chain connects TRBV6-5 to TRBJ1-4; no reliable D call. Germline V CDR1 and CDR2: MNHEY, SVGAGI. The ends were cut back, 5 bases at V and 4 bases at J, with 8 bases in the middle. The CDR3 is 13 residues long. CDR3 nucleotide sequence: TGTGCCAGCAGTCGGGGTTTTAATGAAAAACTGTTTTTT. Its translation: CASSRGFNEKLFF.

The chain combines TRBV18 with TRBJ1-1; 9 bases map to TRBD1. V lost 5 bases, J lost 5 bases, and 12 bases stayed unmatched. Germline CDR1 and CDR2: KGHSH and LQKENI. This CDR3 has 16 amino acids. The CDR3 DNA reads as TGTGCCAGCTCAAGCGCAAAACAGGGGGCTAGGACTGAAGCTTTCTTT. It specifies CASSSAKQGARTEAFF.

This clone has a single count. V is TRBV28 and J is TRBJ1-2, with D perhaps TRBD1 (6 bases). CDR3 length equals 14 residues. Per the germline V gene, CDR1 is MDHEN and CDR2 is SYDVKM. V was trimmed by 2 bases and J by 3 bases, leaving 10 bases between them. CDR3: CASSLGTGHYGYTF. The CDR3 DNA reads as TGTGCCAGCAGTTTAGGAACAGGGCACTATGGCTACACCTTC.

The genes are TRBV4-2 and TRBJ2-1, with TRBD1 matching over 8 bases. The junction had 3 bases not matched to a gene; V was cut back by 4 bases and J by 4 bases. CDR1 and CDR2 from the germline V gene are LGHNA and YNFKEQ. The CDR3 runs 14 residues. The CDR3 reads CASSLGQGYNEQFF. The CDR3 DNA reads TGTGCCAGCAGCCTTGGACAGGGTTACAATGAGCAGTTCTTC.

V and J are TRBV5-1 and TRBJ2-1, with D possibly matching TRBD1 (5 bases). V was trimmed by 0 bases and J by 3 bases, leaving 10 bases between them. The CDR3 length is 15 residues. Germline-derived CDR1 and CDR2 are SGHRS and YFSETQ. CDR3 sequence (DNA): TGCGCCAGCAGCTTGGCAGGGCCCGACTACAATGAGCAGTTCTTC. Translating it yields CASSLAGPDYNEQFF.

The V and J genes are TRBV2 and TRBJ1-2; TRBD1 aligns across 8 bases. V shed 1 base, J shed 9 bases, and the junction held 13 bases outside the gene matches. In germline, CDR1 is SNHLY, CDR2 FYNNEI. This CDR3 contains 16 residues. The CDR3 here is CASSEGGQGLPGSYTF. CDR3 bases: TGTGCCAGCAGTGAAGGAGGACAGGGCCTACCAGGAAGCTACACCTTC.

V and J are TRBV18 and TRBJ2-1; 7 bases are shared with TRBD2. The CDR3 extends over 14 amino acids. Unmatched junction bases numbered 3, after V lost 2 bases and J lost 5 bases. The germline V gene encodes CDR1 KGHSH and CDR2 LQKENI. This chain's CDR3 is CASSPGRADNEQFF. The CDR3, as DNA: TGTGCCAGCTCACCAGGGAGGGCCGACAATGAGCAGTTCTTC.

The CDR3 protein is CASRRPGQGGGYTF. The CDR3 DNA reads as TGTGCCAGCAGGCGGCCGGGACAGGGGGGCGGCTACACCTTC. The chain couples TRBV27 to TRBJ1-2, with 11 bases fitting TRBD1. The germline gives CDR1 MNHEY, CDR2 SMNVEV (reference sequence). This CDR3 spans 14 amino acids. Trimming removed 6 bases from V and 8 bases from J; junction bases left unmatched: 8.

This clone was counted once. The rearrangement joins TRBV18 to TRBJ2-3; 7 bases fit TRBD1. This CDR3 spans 15 amino acids. V gave up 1 base and J gave up 0 bases; unmatched junction bases: 1. CDR1 is KGHSH and CDR2 is LQKENI in the germline V gene. The CDR3 DNA sequence: TGTGCCAGCTCACCACAGGACAGGAGCACAGATACGCAGTATTTT. Protein product: CASSPQDRSTDTQYF.

The chain couples TRBV18 to TRBJ2-7, with 8 nucleotides matching TRBD1. The CDR3 totals 17 residues. Germline V gene lookup returns CDR1 KGHSH and CDR2 LQKENI. After removal of 3 bases from V and 4 bases from J, the junction contained 14 bases not matched to a gene. The CDR3 loop is CASSPGLVRQGSYEQYF. The CDR3 bases are TGTGCCAGCTCACCTGGCCTGGTACGACAGGGGTCTTACGAGCAGTACTTC.

The chain links TRBV7-2 to TRBJ1-2; D uncertain. The V gene's germline CDR1 is SGHTA and CDR2 FQGNSA. This CDR3 has 14 amino acids. The V gene lost 1 base and the J gene lost 7 bases, with 13 bases spanning the gap. The CDR3 loop reads CASSLGVVPGGYTF. The CDR3 DNA reads TGTGCCAGCAGCTTAGGGGTGGTACCAGGTGGCTACACCTTC.

The chain is built from TRBV2 and TRBJ1-1; perhaps TRBD1 as D (5 bases). From germline, CDR1 is SNHLY and CDR2 FYNNEI. The CDR3 length is 11 residues. V lost 6 bases and J 7 bases, leaving 9 bases between the germline ends. CDR3 in amino acids: CASREQVEAFF. The CDR3 bases are TGTGCCAGCAGGGAACAGGTTGAAGCTTTCTTT.

The V call is TRBV3-1 (or the pseudogene TRBV3-2), the J call TRBJ1-1; D is unresolved. This CDR3 has 14 amino acids. Trimming took off 6 bases at V and 2 bases at J, with 13 bases between the two ends. Per the germline V gene, CDR1 is LGHDT and CDR2 is YNNKEL (reference sequence). CDR3 in DNA: TGTGCCAGCAGTCACGGGTCTAGAAACACTGAAGCTTTCTTT. It is translated as CASSHGSRNTEAFF.

This chain links TRBV5-1 with TRBJ1-2, with 8 bases identical to TRBD1. V was clipped by 3 bases and J by 8 bases; unmatched bases: 9. CDR3 length equals 14 residues. The V gene's germline CDR1 is SGHRS and CDR2 YFSETQ. CDR3 amino acids: CASSSGQGQWGYTF. In DNA, the CDR3 is TGCGCCAGCAGCTCCGGACAGGGCCAGTGGGGCTACACCTTC.

This chain links TRBV5-4 with TRBJ2-1, with D perhaps matching TRBD2 (5 bases). This CDR3 has 15 amino acids. Germline values: CDR1 SGHNT, CDR2 YYREEE (reference sequence). Trimming left V 0 bases short and J 6 bases short, with 13 bases between. CDR3 bases: TGTGCCAGCAGCTTGGATTCACACAGCGGCAATGAGCAGTTCTTC. This codes for CASSLDSHSGNEQFF.

The chain combines TRBV7-8 with TRBJ1-2; perhaps TRBD1 as D (6 bases). Germline lookup yields CDR1 SGHVS and CDR2 FQNEAQ. Trimming removed 5 bases from V and 2 bases from J, with 15 bases in between. This CDR3 region has 15 residues. CDR3 sequence (DNA): TGTGCCAGCAGCCCCGGCAAAGGACAGAACTATGGCTACACCTTC. Its protein product is CASSPGKGQNYGYTF.

The CDR3 is CASSRDSSTGELFF. The CDR3 coding sequence is TGCGCCAGCAGCCGGGACAGCAGCACCGGGGAGCTGTTTTTT. This chain connects TRBV5-1 to TRBJ2-2; 7 bases align to TRBD1. Germline V gene sequence: CDR1 SGHRS, CDR2 YFSETQ. CDR3 length equals 14 residues. V shed 4 bases, J shed 4 bases, and the junction held 4 bases outside the gene matches. The full variable domain, in which reference TRBV5-1 and TRBJ2-2 provide the parts outside the CDR3, is KAGVTQTPRYLIKTRGQQVTLSCSPISGHRSVSWYQQTPGQGLQFLFEYFSETQRNKGNFPGRFSGRQFSNSRSEMNVSTLELGDSALYLCASSRDSSTGELFFGEGSRLTVL.

The chain joins TRBV7-2 to TRBJ1-3; D is unresolved. The CDR3 consists of 15 residues. From germline, CDR1 is SGHTA and CDR2 FQGNSA. The ends were cut back, 4 bases at V and 6 bases at J, with 16 bases in the middle. The chain's CDR3 is CASSSPRAPENTIYF. CDR3 DNA sequence: TGTGCCAGCAGCTCCCCGCGGGCCCCCGAAAACACCATATATTTT. The variable domain in full, completed from reference TRBV7-2 and TRBJ1-3, reads GAGVSQSPSNKVTEKGKDVELRCDPISGHTALYWYRQSLGQGLEFLIYFQGNSAPDKSGLPSDRFSAERTGGSVSTLTIQRTQQEDSAVYLCASSSPRAPENTIYFGEGSWLTVV.

The rearrangement links TRBV19 to TRBJ1-2; D is undetermined. V lost 7 bases to trimming and J lost 2 bases, with 17 bases between them. Germline V gene sequence: CDR1 LNHDA, CDR2 SQIVND (reference sequence). This CDR3 comprises 15 residues. The CDR3: CASTKAPGRNYGYTF. CDR3 coding DNA: TGTGCCAGTACCAAAGCACCCGGCAGGAACTATGGCTACACCTTC.

DNA for the CDR3: TGTGCCAGCAGCTTAGGACTAGCGGGGGGCGGCTACCAAGAGACCCAGTACTTC. As protein: CASSLGLAGGGYQETQYF. The chain combines TRBV7-2 with TRBJ2-5; TRBD2 aligns across 13 bases. Looked up from germline, CDR1 is SGHTA and CDR2 is FQGNSA. The length of the CDR3 is 18 residues. The junction had 5 bases not matched to a gene; V was cut back by 1 base and J by 0 bases.

The chain uses TRBV10-3 and TRBJ2-3; TRBD2 matches 7 bases. The CDR3 spans 13 residues. J lost 0 bases, V lost 11 bases, and 5 bases had no gene match. CDR1 is ENHRY and CDR2 is SYGVKD in the germline V gene. This chain's CDR3 is CAHGGGSTDTQYF. The CDR3 nucleotides read TGTGCCCATGGCGGGGGAAGCACAGATACGCAGTATTTT.